This T cell receptor (beta chain) stems from a study of response to subunit inactivated influenza vaccine. MiXCR was run by TCRdb on the RT-PCR reads, yielding one entry per CDR3 protein. Found here are approximately 170,000 distinct CDR3 sequences, roughly 12% of them singletons; the top ten hold about 31%. CDR3 length equals 14 residues. Germline V gene sequence: CDR1 SGHAT, CDR2 FQNNGV. Trimming stripped 0 bases from V and 4 bases from J, with 9 bases between. These data also featured in a second study, about T cells expressing NK-cell markers. That report notes: In generating TCR beta cDNA, 5'RACE template switching with UMIs was used. Similarly, these clonotypes led the CD3+CD56-NKG2C+ fraction as well in a few donors.

This receptor was obtained from a man aged 50 to 59 who received an inactivated influenza vaccine. The material was CD8+ T cells sorted from PBMCs, obtained about 11 days after vaccination. The chain links TRBV11-2 to TRBJ1-2; weak D call: TRBD1 (5 bases). This CDR3 is CASSLDPGPYGYTF. CDR3 DNA: TGTGCCAGCAGCTTAGATCCGGGACCCTATGGCTACACCTTC.